This record looks at one T cell receptor (beta chain) sequence and its context. This clonotype turned up a few times. Its antigen target is currently unknown. Base qualities are not at hand, and no much larger clone is one base apart. These data are taken from a study of T-cell memory formation after mild COVID-19 (dated by TCRdb to the early 2020s). Regarding the complete study: TCR sequence clusters from the two donors were largely donor specific. Two young, previously healthy adult volunteers, one female and one male, were included in the cohort. T-cell clones expanding and contracting after mild COVID-19 in two donors were tracked by longitudinal TCRalpha and TCRbeta repertoire sequencing. Study-wide conclusions, independent of this receptor: Clones that contracted from day 15 to 85 showed balanced CD4/CD8 phenotypes, whereas a second wave of clones that expanded from day 15 to 37 leaned towards CD4+. Contracting CD4+ clones appeared mostly in the CM and EM memory subsets, whereas CD8+ clones were enriched in EMRA. Only a couple of mild cases were covered in the study, and larger cohorts including severe cases with pre-infection samples were considered necessary. Whether the second-wave clones peaking on day 37 were SARS-CoV-2 specific was not confirmed. The detection of some responding clones in pre-infection memory suggests that pre-existing cross-reactive memory T cells joined the SARS-CoV-2 response.

Sequencing used an Illumina NovaSeq 6000. Using 5'RACE with constant-segment primers, TCRalpha and TCRbeta cDNA libraries were constructed, with sample barcodes and unique molecular identifiers added in the process. Trizol reagent was used to extract RNA from every sample. Libraries were amplified in two PCR steps, with a second sample barcode and Illumina TruSeq adapters added in the second step. Sequencing of libraries was performed on an Illumina NovaSeq with 2 x 150 bp paired-end reads. The paper's processing steps were these. Demultiplexing of reads and collapsing into UMI-guided consensus sequences were performed with migec v1.2.7. Using mixcr v2.1.11, UMI consensuses were aligned to TRA and TRB V and J templates and then assembled into clonotypes. Expanded or contracted clonotypes were those called significant by both edgeR and NoisET, with noise models trained on biological replicates. For edgeR calls, the cutoffs were a false discovery rate-adjusted p below 0.01 and a log2 fold-change threshold of 1. PCA with hierarchical clustering of max-normalized trajectories of the 1000 most abundant clonotypes was used as exploratory dynamics analysis. The CD4 or CD8 phenotype of responding clones was assigned using the separately sequenced CD4+ and CD8+ repertoires. TCRdb took the public reads, trimmed them with fastp at Q25, ran MiXCR for clone calling and kept in-frame beta chains. Duplicate CDR3 protein sequences are folded into a single record with the most common DNA and genes. The V and J calls and clone size are TCRdb's, not the authors'. The table for this sample lists under 700,000 distinct CDR3 sequences; roughly 20% of them were counted only once. The ten most abundant clones make up approximately 12% of the sample.

Ficoll-Paque density gradient centrifugation was the method used to isolate PBMCs. This TCR was recovered from an adult woman who had mild COVID-19 (a few samples of this study predate the infection). The sample titles of this study are shuffled in the database, so cell type and time point are left out; the donor was told from shared clones. The sequenced sample was PBMCs or a T cell subset sorted from them (not recorded which).

The encoded CDR3 is CATSREIGDTYGYTF. The nucleotide sequence reads as follows: TGTGCCACCAGCAGAGAAATCGGGGACACCTATGGCTACACCTTC. The chain joins TRBV15 to TRBJ1-2; a weak D assignment points to TRBD1 (6 bases agree). The germline V gene (reference sequence) supplies CDR1 LNHNV and CDR2 YYDKDF. Inclusive of the bounding cysteine and phenylalanine, the CDR3 is 15 residues long. The entry retains the CDR3 DNA only, 45 bases that are in frame from base 1. V is reduced by 0 bases and J by 4 bases, leaving a spacing of 12 bases between them.